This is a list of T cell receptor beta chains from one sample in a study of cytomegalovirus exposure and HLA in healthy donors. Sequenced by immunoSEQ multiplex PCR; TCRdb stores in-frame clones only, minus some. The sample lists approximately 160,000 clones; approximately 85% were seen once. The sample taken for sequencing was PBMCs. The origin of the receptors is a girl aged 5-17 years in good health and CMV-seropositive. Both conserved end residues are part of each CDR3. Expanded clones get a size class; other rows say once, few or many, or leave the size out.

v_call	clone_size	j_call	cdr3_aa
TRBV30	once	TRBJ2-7	CAWSVLRRGLYEQYF
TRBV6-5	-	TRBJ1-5	CASSYSPPRGNQPQHF
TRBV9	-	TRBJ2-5	CASSVGPGQETQYF
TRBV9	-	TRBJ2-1	CASSSGTSGGDEQFF
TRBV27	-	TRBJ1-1	CASSLFGQNTEAFF
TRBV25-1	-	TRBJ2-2	CASSEGLRRPGNPGELFF
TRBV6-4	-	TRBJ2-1	CASSDSARTYNEQFF
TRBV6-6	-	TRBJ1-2	CASSYLSQGKQYGYTF
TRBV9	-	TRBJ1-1	CASSVVGKTGLNTEAFF
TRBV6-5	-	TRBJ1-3	CASSVEGAAGNTIYF
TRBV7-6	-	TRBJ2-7	CASSDPGQGLPYEQYF
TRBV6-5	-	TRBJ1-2	CASSYTADFRGYTF
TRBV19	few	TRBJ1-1	CASSIGIAITEAFF
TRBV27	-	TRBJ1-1	CASSFTRTGNQAFF
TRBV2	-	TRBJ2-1	CASSLPPGEQFF
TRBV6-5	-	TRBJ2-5	CASSPSSGETQYF
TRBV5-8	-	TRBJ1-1	CASSLAGNTEAFF
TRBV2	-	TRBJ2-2	CASKQTNTGELFF
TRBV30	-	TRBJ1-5	CAWSSGGNNQPQHF
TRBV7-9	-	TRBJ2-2	CASSTGQLNTGELFF
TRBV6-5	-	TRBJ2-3	CASSSTTGTDTQYF
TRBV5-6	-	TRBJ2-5	CASSWTSGGAQETQYF
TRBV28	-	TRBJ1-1	CASGITGGMNTEAFF
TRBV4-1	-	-	CASSPWTGETYEQYF
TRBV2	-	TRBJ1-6	CASSALSTGGFDSPLHF
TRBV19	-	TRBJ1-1	CASSLLGAQAFF
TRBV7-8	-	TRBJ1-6	CASSLDRGRYNSPLHF
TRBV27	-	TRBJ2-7	CASSPGTTNYEQYF
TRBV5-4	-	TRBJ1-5	CASTSPTGRKTDSNQPQHF
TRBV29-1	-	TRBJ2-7	CSAGTGYYEQYF
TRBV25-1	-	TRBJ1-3	CASTGQYNTIYF
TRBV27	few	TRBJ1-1	CASRVQGSTEAFF
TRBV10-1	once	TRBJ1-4	CASSLQGKTATNEKLFF
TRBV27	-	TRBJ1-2	CASSGNQANYGYTF
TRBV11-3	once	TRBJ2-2	CASSPGRNGELFF
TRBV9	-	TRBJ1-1	CASSQGTGGGTEAFF
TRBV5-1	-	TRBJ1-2	CASSFVGGMIGYTF
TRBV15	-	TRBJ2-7	CATSRIRGVVYEQYF
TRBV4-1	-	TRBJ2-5	CASSQESSGGQETQYF
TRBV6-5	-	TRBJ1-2	CASSLDRGRGGYTF
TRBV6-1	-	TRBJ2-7	CASSETSGSSYEQYF
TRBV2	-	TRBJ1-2	CASSEAHFYGYTF
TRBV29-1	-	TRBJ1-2	CSISGTGVEGYTF
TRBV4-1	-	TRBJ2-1	CASSQGPASYNEQFF
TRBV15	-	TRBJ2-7	CATSRGPGGETYGQYF